This T cell receptor beta chain emerged from a study of blood T cell repertoires in COVID-19. Turning to the study itself: The cDNA or gDNA used as material had been derived from T cells, B-cell-depleted T cells, or PBMCs.

Here immunoSEQ multiplex PCR was the method, and the copy in TCRdb shows in-frame clones only, minus some. The sample has tens of thousands of clones, approximately 92% seen once. The CDR3 extends over 16 amino acids. Deletions cut 3 bases from V and 5 bases from J, with 17 bases between. CDR1 MDHEN and CDR2 SYDVKM come from the germline V gene. The receptor was derived from a man in his forties or fifties with active COVID-19. The chain carries TRBV28 and TRBJ2-1; D may be TRBD2 (5 bases). The sequencing sample was made of peripheral blood. The CDR3: CASSLLTLADNNEQFF. The CDR3 DNA is TGTGCCAGCAGTTTGTTGACGCTAGCTGATAACAATGAGCAGTTCTTC.